This TCR beta chain derives from a study of blood T cell repertoires in COVID-19. V was shortened by 0 bases and J by 4 bases, with 10 bases between the two germline ends. This CDR3 spans 15 amino acids. Germline V CDR1 and CDR2: LGHDT, YNNKEL (reference sequence). Assay used: immunoSEQ multiplex PCR; TCRdb lists only in-frame clones, some missing. The sample lists approximately 67,000 clones; around 93% were seen once. The J gene is TRBJ2-1, the V gene TRBV3-1 (or the pseudogene TRBV3-2); possibly TRBD2 for D (6 bases). This TCR derives from a woman aged 60-75 years with active COVID-19. Source material: peripheral blood. The CDR3 protein is CASSQESGGYNEQFF. DNA for the CDR3: TGTGCCAGCAGCCAAGAATCCGGAGGGTACAATGAGCAGTTCTTC.